This T cell receptor beta chain comes out of a study of T cells in Graves' hyperthyroidism and ophthalmopathy. This clonotype was recorded at least ten times. Diagnosis relied on clinical symptoms, serum thyroxine and TRAb, thyroid ultrasound and orbital computed tomography. V lost 4 bases and J 2 bases, leaving 15 bases between the germline ends. The CDR3 sequence is 14 residues long. The germline gives CDR1 DFQATT, CDR2 SNEGSKA (reference sequence). RNA transcripts yielded amplified TCR beta CDR3 regions. Researchers ran a first-round RT-PCR on the TCR CDR3 using the HTBI primer set. TCRdb used MiXCR to reprocess the multiplex PCR reads, holding one entry per CDR3 protein. In the table there are around 200,000 distinct CDR3 sequences, approximately 16% of which are singletons.

Source material: blood. This TCR was recovered from a man in his forties or fifties with Graves' hyperthyroidism. The chain combines TRBV20-1 with TRBJ2-7; no clear D. The CDR3 protein is CSAKRNTETYEQYF. The CDR3 nucleotides read TGCAGTGCTAAGAGGAACACAGAGACCTACGAGCAGTACTTC.